Listed here are 13 T cell receptor beta chains from one sample, sequenced in a study of a mutant IDH1 vaccine in newly diagnosed glioma. Clones were read by immunoSEQ multiplex PCR, and TCRdb kept only the in-frame ones, dropping some. This repertoire shows just under 95,000 clones, around four fifths found once; its top ten account for roughly 6.8%. The time point here: baseline, week 1 (first vaccination visit). Treatment defined: pre-vaccination baseline after standard-of-care therapy. Sequenced material: PBMCs, taken from a glioma patient treated with radiotherapy, temozolomide or both. These receptors were collected from a woman in her forties or fifties with glioma.

The genes are TRBV18 and TRBJ2-7, with D unresolved. Germline CDR1 and CDR2: KGHSH and LQKENI. The CDR3 has 11 residues. The V gene lost 6 bases and the J gene lost 0 bases, with 3 bases spanning the gap. Written as DNA, the CDR3 is TGTGCCAGCTCCTACTCCTACGAGCAGTACTTC. Its translation: CASSYSYEQYF.

V is TRBV9 and J is TRBJ2-3; 7 positions agree with TRBD1. Germline V lookup: CDR1 SGDLS, CDR2 YYNGEE. The trim removed 0 bases at V and 6 bases at J, leaving 10 bases unmatched. This CDR3 spans 16 amino acids. The CDR3 DNA is TGTGCCAGCAGCGTAGACCCAATAGGGGGCAGGGATACGCAGTATTTT. Translating it yields CASSVDPIGGRDTQYF.

This clone was counted once. V and J are TRBV7-9 and TRBJ1-2; no clear D. The CDR3 extends over 13 amino acids. Between the trimmed V and J ends, which lost 1 base and 0 bases, there was a span of 3 bases. Germline V gene data show CDR1 as SEHNR and CDR2 as FQNEAQ (reference sequence). The CDR3 protein is CASSLETNYGYTF. The DNA of the CDR3 is TGTGCCAGCAGCTTAGAAACTAACTATGGCTACACCTTC.

The V call is TRBV11-1, the J call TRBJ1-2, with D hard to call. CDR1 is SGHAT, CDR2 FQDESV, per germline (reference sequence). Deletions cut 1 base from V and 6 bases from J, with 6 bases between. The CDR3 is 12 amino acids. The CDR3 DNA follows: TGTGCCAGCAGCTTAGGAGGTGATGGCTACACCTTC. As protein: CASSLGGDGYTF.

The chain's CDR3 is CASSLTGSRVGTEAFF. The CDR3 DNA follows: TGTGCCAGCTCCCTCACGGGGTCCAGGGTGGGCACTGAAGCTTTCTTT. The chain carries TRBV18 and TRBJ1-1; D perhaps matches TRBD1 (5 bases). V shed 6 bases and J shed 4 bases, with 21 bases lying between them. CDR1 is KGHSH, CDR2 LQKENI, per germline. This CDR3 has 16 residues.

The rearrangement uses TRBV5-6 and TRBJ2-7, with a possible D match to TRBD1 (5 bases). The V end lost 2 bases, the J end lost 7 bases, and 10 bases lay between the germline ends. The germline V gene has CDR1 SGHDT and CDR2 YYEEEE. The CDR3 loop spans 12 amino acids. The CDR3, as DNA: TGTGCCAGCAGCTTTCAGGGCGTGGAGCAGTACTTC. It yields the protein CASSFQGVEQYF.

The rearrangement joins TRBV19 to TRBJ1-5; TRBD1 agrees at 7 bases. The CDR3 contains 18 residues. The J segment lost 6 bases and the V segment lost 3 bases, leaving 17 bases of the junction unmatched. Germline V gene lookup returns CDR1 LNHDA and CDR2 SQIVND (reference sequence). The CDR3 reads CASSIFVWAGGTGQPQHF. CDR3 coding DNA: TGTGCCAGTAGTATCTTCGTCTGGGCAGGGGGTACCGGTCAGCCCCAGCATTTT.

The V and J genes are TRBV30 and TRBJ1-3; possible D gene TRBD1, 6 bases. This CDR3 comprises 16 residues. Germline V CDR1 and CDR2: GTSNPN, SVGIG (reference sequence). Trimming shortened V by 0 bases and J by 2 bases, and 14 bases separated the two germline ends. The CDR3: CAWSVGGPQAGNTIYF. CDR3 coding DNA: TGTGCCTGGAGTGTAGGGGGTCCGCAGGCTGGAAACACCATATATTTT. The variable domain in full, completed from reference TRBV30 and TRBJ1-3, reads SQTIHQWPATLVQPVGSPLSLECTVEGTSNPNLYWYRQAAGRGLQLLFYSVGIGQISSEVPQNLSASRPQDRQFILSSKKLLLSDSGFYLCAWSVGGPQAGNTIYFGEGSWLTVV.

Of note for this clone: At one of its ends the junction is not consistent with the germline gene, which may arise from a read error. The chain combines TRBV2 with TRBJ1-1, with TRBD1 matching over 11 bases. The CDR3 consists of 11 residues. Looked up from germline, CDR1 is SNHLY and CDR2 is FYNNEI. CDR3 in DNA: TGTGCCAGCAGAGGGGGACAGGGGGAAGGATTT. Amino acids: CASRGGQGEGF. Together with reference TRBV2 and TRBJ1-1, the CDR3 gives the full variable domain: EPEVTQTPSHQVTQMGQEVILRCVPISNHLYFYWYRQILGQKVEFLVSFYNNEISEKSEIFDDQFSVERPDGSNFTLKIRSTKLEDSAMYFCASRGGQGEGFGQGTRLTVV.

The chain couples TRBV27 to TRBJ1-5, with 9 nucleotides matching TRBD1. The CDR3 contains 15 residues. Germline CDR1 MNHEY, CDR2 SMNVEV (reference sequence). V lost 4 bases and J lost 5; bases outside the gene matches: 6. CDR3 residues: CASSSRQGDHQPQHF. The DNA of the CDR3 is TGTGCCAGCAGTTCCCGACAGGGGGATCATCAGCCCCAGCATTTT.

The chain combines TRBV7-2 with TRBJ2-5; 7 bases line up with TRBD2. Germline V gives CDR1 SGHTA, CDR2 FQGNSA. This CDR3 spans 14 amino acids. After removal of 2 bases from V and 3 bases from J, the junction contained 3 bases not matched to a gene. CDR3 bases: TGTGCCAGCAGCTTATGGGGGAGGGAAGAGACCCAGTACTTC. This codes for CASSLWGREETQYF.

The chain has TRBV19 and TRBJ1-2, with 7 bases aligning to TRBD1. The CDR3 is 15 amino acids. Germline values: CDR1 LNHDA, CDR2 SQIVND (reference sequence). The trim removed 5 bases at V and 2 bases at J, leaving 8 bases unmatched. CDR3 DNA: TGTGCCAGTAGTCTAGGGGGCACCACCAACTATGGCTACACCTTC. It specifies CASSLGGTTNYGYTF.

This chain links TRBV10-1 with TRBJ2-4; D is undetermined. Trimming removed 7 bases at V and 4 bases at J, with 14 bases between. CDR3 length equals 14 residues. From germline, CDR1 is WNHNN and CDR2 SYGVQD (reference sequence). CDR3 DNA: TGCGCCAGCACCCCTCGTCAGGTAAAAAACATTCAGTACTTC. Its translation is CASTPRQVKNIQYF.